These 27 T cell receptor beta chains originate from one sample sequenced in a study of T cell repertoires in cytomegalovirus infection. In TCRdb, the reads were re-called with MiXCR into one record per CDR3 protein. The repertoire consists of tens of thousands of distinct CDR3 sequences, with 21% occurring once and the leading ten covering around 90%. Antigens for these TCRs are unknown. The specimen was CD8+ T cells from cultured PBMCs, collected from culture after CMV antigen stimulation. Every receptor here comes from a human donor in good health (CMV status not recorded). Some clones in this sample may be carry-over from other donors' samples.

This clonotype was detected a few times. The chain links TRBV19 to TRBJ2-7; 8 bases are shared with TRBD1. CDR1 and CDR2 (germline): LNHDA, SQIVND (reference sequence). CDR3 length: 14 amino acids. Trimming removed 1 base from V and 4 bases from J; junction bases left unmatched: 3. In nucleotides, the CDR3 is TGTGCCAGTAGTATAGCGGGACAGGCTTACGAGCAGTACTTC. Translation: CASSIAGQAYEQYF.

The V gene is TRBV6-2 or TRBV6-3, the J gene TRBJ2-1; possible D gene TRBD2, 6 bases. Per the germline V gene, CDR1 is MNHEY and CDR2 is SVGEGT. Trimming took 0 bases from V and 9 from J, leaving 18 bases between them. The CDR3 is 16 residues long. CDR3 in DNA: TGTGCCAGCAGTTACTCCCGGGAGCCGGGAGTCAGTGAGCAGTTCTTC. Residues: CASSYSREPGVSEQFF.

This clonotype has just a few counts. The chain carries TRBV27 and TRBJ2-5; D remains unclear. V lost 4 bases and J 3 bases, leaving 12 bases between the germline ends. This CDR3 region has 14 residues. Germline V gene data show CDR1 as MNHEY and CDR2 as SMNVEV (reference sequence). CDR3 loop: CASSSPDGEETQYF. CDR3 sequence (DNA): TGTGCCAGCAGTTCCCCCGATGGGGAAGAGACCCAGTACTTC.

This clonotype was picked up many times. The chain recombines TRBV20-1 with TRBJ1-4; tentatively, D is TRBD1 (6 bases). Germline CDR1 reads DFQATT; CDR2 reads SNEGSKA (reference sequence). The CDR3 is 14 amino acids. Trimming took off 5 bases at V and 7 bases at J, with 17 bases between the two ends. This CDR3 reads CSARVGGRSEKLFF. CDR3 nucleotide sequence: TGCAGTGCTCGTGTAGGGGGAAGGAGTGAAAAACTGTTTTTT.

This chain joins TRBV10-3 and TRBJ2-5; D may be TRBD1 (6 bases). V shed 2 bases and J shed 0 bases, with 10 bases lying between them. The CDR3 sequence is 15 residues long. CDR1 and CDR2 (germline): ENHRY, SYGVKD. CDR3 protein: CAISETGTYQETQYF. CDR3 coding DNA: TGTGCCATCAGTGAGACAGGGACCTACCAAGAGACCCAGTACTTC.

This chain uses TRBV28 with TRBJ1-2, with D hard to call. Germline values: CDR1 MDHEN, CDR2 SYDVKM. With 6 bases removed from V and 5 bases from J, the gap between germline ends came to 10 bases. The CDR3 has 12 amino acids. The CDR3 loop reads CASRIGPYGYTF. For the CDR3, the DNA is TGTGCCAGCAGGATTGGCCCATATGGCTACACCTTC.

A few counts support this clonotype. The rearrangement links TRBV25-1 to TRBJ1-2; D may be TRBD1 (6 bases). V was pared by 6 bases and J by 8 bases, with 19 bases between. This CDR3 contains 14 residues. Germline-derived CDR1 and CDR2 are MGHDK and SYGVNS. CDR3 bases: TGTGCCAGCAGGACAGGAAACGGGGTGAGCGGCTACACCTTC. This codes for CASRTGNGVSGYTF.

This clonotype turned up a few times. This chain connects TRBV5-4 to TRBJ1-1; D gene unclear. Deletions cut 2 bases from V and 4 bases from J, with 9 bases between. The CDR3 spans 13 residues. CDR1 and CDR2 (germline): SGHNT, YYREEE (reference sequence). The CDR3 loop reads CASSFGRVTEAFF. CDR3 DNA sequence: TGTGCCAGCAGCTTTGGGAGGGTCACTGAAGCTTTCTTT.

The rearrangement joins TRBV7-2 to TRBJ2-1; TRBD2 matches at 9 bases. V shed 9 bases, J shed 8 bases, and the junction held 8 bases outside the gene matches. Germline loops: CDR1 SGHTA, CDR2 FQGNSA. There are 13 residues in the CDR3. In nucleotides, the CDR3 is TGTGCCAGTTCGAGGCGGGGGGGATATGAGCAGTTCTTC. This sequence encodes CASSRRGGYEQFF.

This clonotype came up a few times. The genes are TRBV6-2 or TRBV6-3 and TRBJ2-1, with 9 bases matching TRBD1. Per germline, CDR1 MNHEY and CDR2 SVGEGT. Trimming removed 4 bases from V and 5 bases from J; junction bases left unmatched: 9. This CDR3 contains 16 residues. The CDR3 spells CASSLTQGAGNNEQFF. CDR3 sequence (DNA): TGTGCCAGCAGTTTGACACAGGGGGCTGGAAACAATGAGCAGTTCTTC.

The CDR3: CASSLARVVWEETQYF. The CDR3 DNA follows: TGTGCCAGCAGCTTAGCTCGGGTAGTATGGGAAGAGACCCAGTACTTC. The rearrangement joins TRBV7-8 to TRBJ2-5; D gene uncertain. From germline, CDR1 is SGHVS and CDR2 FQNEAQ. The ends were cut back, 0 bases at V and 3 bases at J, with 14 bases in the middle. The CDR3 is made up of 16 amino acids.

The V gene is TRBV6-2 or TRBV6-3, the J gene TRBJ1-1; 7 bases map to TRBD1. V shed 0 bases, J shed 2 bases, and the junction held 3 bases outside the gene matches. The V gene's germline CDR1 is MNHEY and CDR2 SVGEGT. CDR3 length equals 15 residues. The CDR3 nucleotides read TGTGCCAGCAGTTACTCACAGGGGTACAACACTGAAGCTTTCTTT. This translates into CASSYSQGYNTEAFF.

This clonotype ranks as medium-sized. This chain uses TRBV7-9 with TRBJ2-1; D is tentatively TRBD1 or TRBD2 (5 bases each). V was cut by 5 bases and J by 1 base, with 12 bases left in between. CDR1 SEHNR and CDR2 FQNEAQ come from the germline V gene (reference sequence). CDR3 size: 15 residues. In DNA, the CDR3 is TGTGCCAGCAGCCACCGGGACGGATCCTACAATGAGCAGTTCTTC. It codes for CASSHRDGSYNEQFF. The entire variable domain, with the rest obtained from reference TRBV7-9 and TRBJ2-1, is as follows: DTGVSQNPRHKITKRGQNVTFRCDPISEHNRLYWYRQTLGQGPEFLTYFQNEAQLEKSRLLSDRFSAERPKGSFSTLEIQRTEQGDSAMYLCASSHRDGSYNEQFFGPGTRLTVL.

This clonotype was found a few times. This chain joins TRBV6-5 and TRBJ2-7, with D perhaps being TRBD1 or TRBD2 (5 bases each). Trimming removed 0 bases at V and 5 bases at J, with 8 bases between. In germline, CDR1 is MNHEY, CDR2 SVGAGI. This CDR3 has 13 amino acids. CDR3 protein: CASSYSRGNEQYF. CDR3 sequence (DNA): TGTGCCAGCAGTTACTCGAGGGGTAACGAGCAGTACTTC.

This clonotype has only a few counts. Here the CDR3 reads CASSLGGLYAWELFF. The CDR3 DNA sequence: TGTGCCAGCAGCTTAGGGGGATTGTATGCCTGGGAGCTGTTTTTT. This sequence joins TRBV7-2 and TRBJ2-2; D gene unclear. The CDR3 runs 15 residues. Germline V CDR1 and CDR2: SGHTA, FQGNSA. Between the trimmed V and J ends, which lost 1 base and 9 bases, there was a span of 15 bases.

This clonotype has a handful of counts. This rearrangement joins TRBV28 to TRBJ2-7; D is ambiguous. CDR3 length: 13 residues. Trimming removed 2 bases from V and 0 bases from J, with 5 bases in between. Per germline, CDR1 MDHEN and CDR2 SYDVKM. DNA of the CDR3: TGTGCCAGCAGTTTAGACTCCTCCTACGAGCAGTACTTC. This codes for CASSLDSSYEQYF.

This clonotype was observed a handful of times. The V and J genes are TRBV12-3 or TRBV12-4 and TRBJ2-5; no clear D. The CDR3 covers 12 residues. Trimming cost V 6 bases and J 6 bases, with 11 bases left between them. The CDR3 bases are TGTGCCAGCAGCAAAATAGAGAAGACCCAGTACTTC. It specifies CASSKIEKTQYF.

The CDR3: CASSSASQIQFF. CDR3 in DNA: TGTGCCAGCAGTTCAGCTAGCCAAATTCAGTTCTTC. The V call is TRBV28, the J call TRBJ2-1; TRBD2 is a possible D gene (5 bases). Trimming took 4 bases from V and 13 from J, leaving 14 bases between them. Germline V gives CDR1 MDHEN, CDR2 SYDVKM. This CDR3 has 12 residues.

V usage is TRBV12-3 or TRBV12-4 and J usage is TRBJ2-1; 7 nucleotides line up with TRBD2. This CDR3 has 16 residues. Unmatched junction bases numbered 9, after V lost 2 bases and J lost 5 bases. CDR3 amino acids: CASSLRLGGDDNEQFF. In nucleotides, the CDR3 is TGTGCCAGCAGTTTACGGTTGGGGGGGGACGACAATGAGCAGTTCTTC.

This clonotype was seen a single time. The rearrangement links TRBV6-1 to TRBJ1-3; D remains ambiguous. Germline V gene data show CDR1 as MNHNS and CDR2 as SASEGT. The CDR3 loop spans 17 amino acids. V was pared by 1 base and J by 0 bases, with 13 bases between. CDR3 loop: CASSEERLVFSGNTIYF. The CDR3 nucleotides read TGTGCCAGCAGTGAAGAGCGCCTTGTCTTCTCTGGAAACACCATATATTTT.

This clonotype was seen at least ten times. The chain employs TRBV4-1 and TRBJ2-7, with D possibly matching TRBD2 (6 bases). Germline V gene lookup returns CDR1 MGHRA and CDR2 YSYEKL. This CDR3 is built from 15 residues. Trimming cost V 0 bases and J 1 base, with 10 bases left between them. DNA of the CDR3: TGCGCCAGCAGCCAAGATGGAGGGCAGTCCTACGAGCAGTACTTC. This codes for CASSQDGGQSYEQYF.

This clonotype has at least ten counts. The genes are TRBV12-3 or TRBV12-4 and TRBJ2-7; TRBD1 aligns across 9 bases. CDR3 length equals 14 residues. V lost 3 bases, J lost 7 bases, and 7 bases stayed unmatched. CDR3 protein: CASSFGTGLKEQYF. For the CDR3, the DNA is TGTGCCAGCAGTTTTGGGACAGGGCTGAAAGAGCAGTACTTC.

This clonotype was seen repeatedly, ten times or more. The DNA for the CDR3 is TGTGCCAGCAACCCTCTAGCGGTCGAGGGCACAGATACGCAGTATTTT. Translation: CASNPLAVEGTDTQYF. The rearrangement uses TRBV7-2 and TRBJ2-3; 7 bases agree with TRBD2. Germline CDR1 SGHTA, CDR2 FQGNSA. The CDR3 is 16 residues long. The J segment lost 1 base and the V segment lost 7 bases, leaving 11 bases of the junction unmatched.

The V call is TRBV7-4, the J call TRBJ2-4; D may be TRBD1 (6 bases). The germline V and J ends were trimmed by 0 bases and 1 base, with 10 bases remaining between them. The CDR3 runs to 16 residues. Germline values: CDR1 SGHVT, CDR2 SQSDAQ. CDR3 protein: CASSLAGTPAKNIQYF. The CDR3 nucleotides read TGTGCCAGCAGCTTAGCGGGGACACCCGCCAAAAACATTCAGTACTTC.

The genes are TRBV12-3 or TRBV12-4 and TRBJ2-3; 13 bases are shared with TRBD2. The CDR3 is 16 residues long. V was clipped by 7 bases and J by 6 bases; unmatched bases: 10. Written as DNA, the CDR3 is TGTGCCAGCATCCTAGGACTAGCGGGAGTTGGGGATACGCAGTATTTT. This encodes CASILGLAGVGDTQYF.

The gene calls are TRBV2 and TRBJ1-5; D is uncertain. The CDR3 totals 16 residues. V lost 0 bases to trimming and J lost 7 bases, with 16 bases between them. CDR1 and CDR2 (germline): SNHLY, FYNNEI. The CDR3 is CASSEALGSGRQPQHF. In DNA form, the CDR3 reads TGTGCCAGCAGTGAAGCGCTTGGCTCAGGTAGGCAGCCCCAGCATTTT.

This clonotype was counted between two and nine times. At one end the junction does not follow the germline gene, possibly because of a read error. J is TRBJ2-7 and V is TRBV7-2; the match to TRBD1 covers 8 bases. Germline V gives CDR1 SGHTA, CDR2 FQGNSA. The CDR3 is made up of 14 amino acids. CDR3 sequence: CASRLGTGIYEQYF. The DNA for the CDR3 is TGTGCCAGCAGGTTAGGGACAGGAATCTACGAGCAGTACTTC.